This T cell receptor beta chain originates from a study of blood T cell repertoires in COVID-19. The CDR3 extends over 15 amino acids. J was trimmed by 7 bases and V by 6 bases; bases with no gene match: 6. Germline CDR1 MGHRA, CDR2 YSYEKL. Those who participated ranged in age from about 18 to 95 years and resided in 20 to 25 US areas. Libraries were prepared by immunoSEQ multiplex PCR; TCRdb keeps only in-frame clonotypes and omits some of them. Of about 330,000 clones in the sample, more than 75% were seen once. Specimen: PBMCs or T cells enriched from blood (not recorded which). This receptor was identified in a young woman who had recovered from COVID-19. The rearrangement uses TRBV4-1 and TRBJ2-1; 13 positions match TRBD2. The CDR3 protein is CASSLLAGGLNEQFF. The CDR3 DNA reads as TGCGCCAGCAGTCTACTAGCGGGGGGGCTGAATGAGCAGTTCTTC.